This record concerns one T cell receptor beta chain sequence. TCRdb's table, derived via immunoSEQ multiplex PCR, lists solely in-frame clones and lacks some. The sample has 350,000 to 500,000 clones; 88% are singletons. Germline V lookup: CDR1 MNHEY, CDR2 SMNVEV (reference sequence). The V and J ends lost 4 bases and 3 bases, in that order; junction bases with no gene match: 15. The CDR3 extends over 17 amino acids. These data originate in a study of blood T cell repertoires in COVID-19. Sequenced material: PBMCs or T cells enriched from blood (not recorded which). The J gene is TRBJ2-7, the V gene TRBV27, with 7 bases aligning to TRBD2. The sequence was obtained from a woman aged 18-29 years who had been exposed to COVID-19. Here the CDR3 DNA reads TGTGCCAGCAGTTCCCGAGCGGGGCGGTTACCTCTCTACGAGCAGTACTTC. As protein: CASSSRAGRLPLYEQYF.